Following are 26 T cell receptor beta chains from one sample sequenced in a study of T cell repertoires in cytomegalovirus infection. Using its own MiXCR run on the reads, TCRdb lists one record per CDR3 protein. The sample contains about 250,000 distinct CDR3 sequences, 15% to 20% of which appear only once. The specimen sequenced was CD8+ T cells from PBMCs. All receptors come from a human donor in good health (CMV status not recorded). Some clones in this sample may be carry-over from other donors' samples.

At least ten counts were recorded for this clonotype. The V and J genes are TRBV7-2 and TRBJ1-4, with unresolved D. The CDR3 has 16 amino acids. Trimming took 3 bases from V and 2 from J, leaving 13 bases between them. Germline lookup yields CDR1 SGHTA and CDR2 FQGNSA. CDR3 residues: CASSLVHQSTNEKLFF. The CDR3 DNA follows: TGTGCCAGCAGCTTGGTTCACCAGTCGACTAATGAAAAACTGTTTTTT.

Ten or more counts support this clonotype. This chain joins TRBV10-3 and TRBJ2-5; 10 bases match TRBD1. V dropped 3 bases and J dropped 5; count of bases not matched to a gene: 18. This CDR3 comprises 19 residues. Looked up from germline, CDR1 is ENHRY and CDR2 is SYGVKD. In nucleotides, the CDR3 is TGTGCCATCAGTGAAAGTATGGAGACAGGGGGCAAACCCCGGGAGACCCAGTACTTC. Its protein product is CAISESMETGGKPRETQYF.

Here the CDR3 DNA reads TGTGCCAGCAGTTACGGAACAGAGGCTTCCTATAGCAATCAGCCCCAGCATTTT. As protein: CASSYGTEASYSNQPQHF. The V gene is TRBV6-2 or TRBV6-3, the J gene TRBJ1-5; D unresolved. Germline CDR1 reads MNHEY; CDR2 reads SVGEGT. CDR3 length: 18 amino acids. Trimming removed 2 bases at V and 0 bases at J, with 17 bases between.

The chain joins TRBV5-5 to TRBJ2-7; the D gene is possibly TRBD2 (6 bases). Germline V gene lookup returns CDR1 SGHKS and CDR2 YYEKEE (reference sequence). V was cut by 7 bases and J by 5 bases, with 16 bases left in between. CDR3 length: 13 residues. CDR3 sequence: CASFDGSPNEQYF. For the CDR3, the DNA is TGTGCCAGCTTTGACGGGAGCCCAAACGAGCAGTACTTC.

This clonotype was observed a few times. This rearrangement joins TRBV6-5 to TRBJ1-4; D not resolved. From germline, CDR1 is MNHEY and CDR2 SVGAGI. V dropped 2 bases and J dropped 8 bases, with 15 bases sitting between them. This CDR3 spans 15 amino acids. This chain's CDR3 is CASSYGSGFGEKLFF. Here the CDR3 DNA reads TGTGCCAGCAGTTACGGTTCGGGTTTCGGAGAAAAACTGTTTTTT.

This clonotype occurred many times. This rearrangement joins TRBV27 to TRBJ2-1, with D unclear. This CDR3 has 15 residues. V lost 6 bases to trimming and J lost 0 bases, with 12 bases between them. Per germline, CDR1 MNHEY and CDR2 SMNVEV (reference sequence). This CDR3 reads CASSYRGFSYNEQFF. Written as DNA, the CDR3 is TGTGCCAGCAGCTATAGAGGCTTCTCCTACAATGAGCAGTTCTTC.

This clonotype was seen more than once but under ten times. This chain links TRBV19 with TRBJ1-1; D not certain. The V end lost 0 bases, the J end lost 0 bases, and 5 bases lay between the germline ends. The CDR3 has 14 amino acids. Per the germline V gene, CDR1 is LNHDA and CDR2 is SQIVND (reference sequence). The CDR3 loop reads CASSIEPMNTEAFF. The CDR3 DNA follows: TGTGCCAGTAGTATAGAACCGATGAACACTGAAGCTTTCTTT.

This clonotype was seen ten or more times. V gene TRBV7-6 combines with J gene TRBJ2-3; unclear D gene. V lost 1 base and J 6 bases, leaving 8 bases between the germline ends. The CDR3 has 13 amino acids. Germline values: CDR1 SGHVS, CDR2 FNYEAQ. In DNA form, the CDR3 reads TGTGCCAGCAGCTTAGGATTGGGTGATACGCAGTATTTT. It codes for CASSLGLGDTQYF.

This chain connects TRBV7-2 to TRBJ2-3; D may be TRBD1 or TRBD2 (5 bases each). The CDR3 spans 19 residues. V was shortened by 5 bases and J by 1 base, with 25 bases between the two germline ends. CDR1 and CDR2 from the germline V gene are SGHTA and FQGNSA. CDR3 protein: CASSPAAGEWGMGTDTQYF. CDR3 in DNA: TGTGCCAGCAGCCCAGCAGCAGGCGAGTGGGGGATGGGCACAGATACGCAGTATTTT.

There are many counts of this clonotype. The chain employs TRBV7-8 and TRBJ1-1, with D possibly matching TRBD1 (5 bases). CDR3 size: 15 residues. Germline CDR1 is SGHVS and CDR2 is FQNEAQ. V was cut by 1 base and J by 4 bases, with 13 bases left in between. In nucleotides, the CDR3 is TGTGCCAGCAGCTTAGGGGCAGGGTTGGGCACTGAAGCTTTCTTT. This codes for CASSLGAGLGTEAFF.

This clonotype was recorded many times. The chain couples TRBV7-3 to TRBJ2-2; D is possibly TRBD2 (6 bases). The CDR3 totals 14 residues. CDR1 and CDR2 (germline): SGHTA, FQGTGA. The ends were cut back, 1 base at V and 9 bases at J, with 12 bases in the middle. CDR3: CASSLIGGDRELFF. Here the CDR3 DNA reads TGTGCCAGCAGCTTAATCGGAGGGGACCGGGAGCTGTTTTTT.

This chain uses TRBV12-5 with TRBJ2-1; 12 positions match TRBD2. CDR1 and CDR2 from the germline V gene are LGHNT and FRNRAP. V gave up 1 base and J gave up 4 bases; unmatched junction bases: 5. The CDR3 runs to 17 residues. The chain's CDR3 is CASGLAILAGGYNEQFF. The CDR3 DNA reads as TGTGCTAGTGGTTTGGCCATTCTAGCGGGGGGGTACAATGAGCAGTTCTTC.

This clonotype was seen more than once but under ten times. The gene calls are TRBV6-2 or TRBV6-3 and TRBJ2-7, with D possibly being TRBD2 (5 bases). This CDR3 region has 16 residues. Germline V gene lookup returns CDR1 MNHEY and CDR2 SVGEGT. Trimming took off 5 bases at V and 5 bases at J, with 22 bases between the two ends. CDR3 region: CASSPRTFLRAHEQYF. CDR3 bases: TGTGCCAGCAGTCCCCGGACTTTTCTCCGGGCTCACGAGCAGTACTTC.

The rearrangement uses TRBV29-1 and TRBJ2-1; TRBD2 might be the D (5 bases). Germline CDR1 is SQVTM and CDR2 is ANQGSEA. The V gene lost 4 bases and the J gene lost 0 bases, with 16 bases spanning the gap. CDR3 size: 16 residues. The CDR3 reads CSVVGLALSSYNEQFF. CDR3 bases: TGCAGCGTTGTAGGGCTAGCCCTTAGCTCCTACAATGAGCAGTTCTTC.

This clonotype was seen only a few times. The CDR3 sequence: CASSQESRRQGPEHTEAFF. In nucleotides, the CDR3 is TGCGCCAGCAGCCAAGAGAGTCGTCGCCAGGGGCCTGAACACACTGAAGCTTTCTTT. This chain uses TRBV4-3 with TRBJ1-1; tentative D call: TRBD1 (6 bases). CDR1 is LGHNA and CDR2 is YSLEER in the germline V gene. This CDR3 is 19 amino acids long. V lost 0 bases and J lost 3, with 23 bases in between.

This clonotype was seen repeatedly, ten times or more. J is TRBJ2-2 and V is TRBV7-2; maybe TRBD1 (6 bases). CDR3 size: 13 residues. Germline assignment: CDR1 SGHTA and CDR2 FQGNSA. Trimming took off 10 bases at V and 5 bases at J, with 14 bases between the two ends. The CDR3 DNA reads TGTGCCACGCCAGGAAGGGGGACCGGGGAGCTGTTTTTT. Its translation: CATPGRGTGELFF. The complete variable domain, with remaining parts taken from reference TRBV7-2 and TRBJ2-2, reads GAGVSQSPSNKVTEKGKDVELRCDPISGHTALYWYRQSLGQGLEFLIYFQGNSAPDKSGLPSDRFSAERTGGSVSTLTIQRTQQEDSAVYLCATPGRGTGELFFGEGSRLTVL.

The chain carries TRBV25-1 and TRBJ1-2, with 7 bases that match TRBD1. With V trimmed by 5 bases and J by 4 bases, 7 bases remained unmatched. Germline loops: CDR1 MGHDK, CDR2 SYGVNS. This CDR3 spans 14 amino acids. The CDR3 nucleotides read TGTGCCAGCAGTTCAGGGGGACTTTTCTATGGCTACACCTTC. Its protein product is CASSSGGLFYGYTF.

The CDR3 is CASSPGTDPFYEQYF. The CDR3 bases are TGTGCCAGCAGCCCTGGGACAGATCCTTTCTACGAGCAGTACTTC. This rearrangement joins TRBV5-4 to TRBJ2-7; 7 bases map to TRBD1. This CDR3 has 15 residues. After removal of 4 bases from V and 3 bases from J, the junction contained 10 bases not matched to a gene. Germline V gene lookup returns CDR1 SGHNT and CDR2 YYREEE (reference sequence). The full variable domain, in which reference TRBV5-4 and TRBJ2-7 provide the parts outside the CDR3, is ETGVTQSPTHLIKTRGQQVTLRCSSQSGHNTVSWYQQALGQGPQFIFQYYREEENGRGNFPPRFSGLQFPNYSSELNVNALELDDSALYLCASSPGTDPFYEQYFGPGTRLTVT.

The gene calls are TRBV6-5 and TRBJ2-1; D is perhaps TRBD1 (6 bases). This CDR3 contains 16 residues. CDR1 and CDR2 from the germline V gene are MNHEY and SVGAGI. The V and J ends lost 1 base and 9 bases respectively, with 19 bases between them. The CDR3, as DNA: TGTGCCAGCAGTTACTGGAGAGACCTAACAGGGTTTGAGCAGTTCTTC. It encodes CASSYWRDLTGFEQFF.

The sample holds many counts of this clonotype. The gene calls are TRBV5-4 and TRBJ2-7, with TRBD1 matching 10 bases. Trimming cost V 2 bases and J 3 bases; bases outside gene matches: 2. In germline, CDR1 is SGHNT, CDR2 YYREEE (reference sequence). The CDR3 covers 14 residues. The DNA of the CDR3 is TGTGCCAGCAGCTTCGGACAGGGGGACTACGAGCAGTACTTC. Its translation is CASSFGQGDYEQYF.

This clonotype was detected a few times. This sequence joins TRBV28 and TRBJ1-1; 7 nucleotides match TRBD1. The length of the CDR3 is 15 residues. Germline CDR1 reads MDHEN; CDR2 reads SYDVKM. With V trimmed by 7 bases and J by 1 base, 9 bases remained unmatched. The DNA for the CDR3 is TGTGCCAGCAATGAGGCGACAGGGAGGAACACTGAAGCTTTCTTT. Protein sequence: CASNEATGRNTEAFF.

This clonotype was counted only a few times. The chain's CDR3 is CAISEEVDRSEADTQYF. As DNA, the CDR3 is TGTGCCATCAGTGAGGAAGTAGATCGCTCAGAGGCAGATACGCAGTATTTT. V usage is TRBV10-3 and J usage is TRBJ2-3, with D hard to call. The CDR3 runs 17 residues. Germline CDR1 reads ENHRY; CDR2 reads SYGVKD. The V gene lost 2 bases and the J gene lost 4 bases, with 19 bases spanning the gap.

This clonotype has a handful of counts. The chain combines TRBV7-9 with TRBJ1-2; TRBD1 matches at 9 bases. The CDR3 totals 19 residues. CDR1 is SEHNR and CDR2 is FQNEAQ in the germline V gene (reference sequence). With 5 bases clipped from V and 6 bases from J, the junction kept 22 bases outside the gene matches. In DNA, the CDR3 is TGTGCCAGCAGCCATACCCCCGGGACAGGGACTCGATCCGATAATGGCTACACCTTC. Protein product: CASSHTPGTGTRSDNGYTF.

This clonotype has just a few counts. The CDR3 DNA reads TGCGCCAGCAGCCCGGAGAGAGGGACTCCATTCGGGGAGCTGTTTTTT. As protein: CASSPERGTPFGELFF. The chain is built from TRBV4-3 and TRBJ2-2; a weak D match, TRBD2 (6 bases). The CDR3 is made up of 16 amino acids. Germline CDR1 LGHNA, CDR2 YSLEER. Trimming stripped 4 bases from V and 7 bases from J, with 19 bases between.

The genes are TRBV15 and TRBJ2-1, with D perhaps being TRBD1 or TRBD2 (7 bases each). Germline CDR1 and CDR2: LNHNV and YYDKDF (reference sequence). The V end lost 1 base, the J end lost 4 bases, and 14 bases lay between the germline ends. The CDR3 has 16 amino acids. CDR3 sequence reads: CATSRGGGQPYNEQFF. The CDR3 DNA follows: TGTGCCACCAGCAGAGGCGGGGGACAGCCTTACAATGAGCAGTTCTTC.

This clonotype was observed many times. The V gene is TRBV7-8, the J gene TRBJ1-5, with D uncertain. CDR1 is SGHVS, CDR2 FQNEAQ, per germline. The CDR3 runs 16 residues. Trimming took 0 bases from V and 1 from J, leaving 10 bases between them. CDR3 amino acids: CASSLASAGSNQPQHF. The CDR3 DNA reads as TGTGCCAGCAGCTTAGCGTCCGCGGGGAGCAATCAGCCCCAGCATTTT.